The 8 T cell receptor beta chains presented below share a single source sample, sequenced in a study of cytomegalovirus exposure and HLA in healthy donors. PCR involved 60 Vbeta and 13 Jbeta primers. The protocol was immunoSEQ multiplex PCR, while the TCRdb copy is restricted to in-frame clones and leaves out a portion. The repertoire holds tens of thousands of clones, with around three quarters as singletons. The sequenced sample consisted of PBMCs. These TCRs come from a man aged 30 to 39 in good health and CMV-seronegative.

The count of this clone is one. V gene TRBV9 combines with J gene TRBJ1-3; the D is unclear. Trimming left V 3 bases short and J 0 bases short, with 10 bases between. Germline CDR1 reads SGDLS; CDR2 reads YYNGEE. CDR3 size: 15 residues. The CDR3 bases are TGTGCCAGCAGCGCATCCTCAGGCTCTGGAAACACCATATATTTT. Its protein is CASSASSGSGNTIYF.

V and J are TRBV5-3 and TRBJ1-5, with D uncertain. TRBV5-3 is an open reading frame, and its role is uncertain. The length of the CDR3 is 16 residues. Trimming took 3 bases from V and 7 from J, leaving 20 bases between them. In DNA, the CDR3 is TGTGCCAGAAGCTCCCGGCGTGGGGAGGTTGACCAGCCCCAGCATTTT. Its protein product is CARSSRRGEVDQPQHF.

This clone was seen a handful of times. The rearrangement links TRBV7-9 to TRBJ1-2, with D tentatively TRBD1 (6 bases). Germline V gene sequence: CDR1 SEHNR, CDR2 FQNEAQ (reference sequence). With 4 bases removed from V and 4 bases from J, the gap between germline ends came to 13 bases. This CDR3 is 14 amino acids long. CDR3 sequence: CASSSLQGIYGYTF. Here the CDR3 DNA reads TGTGCCAGCAGCTCATTACAGGGAATCTATGGCTACACCTTC.

This clone was detected only a few times. V usage is TRBV5-1 and J usage is TRBJ1-2, with TRBD1 matching over 8 bases. The CDR3 consists of 16 residues. J gave up 4 bases and V 0 bases, and 8 bases lay outside the gene matches. In germline, CDR1 is SGHRS, CDR2 YFSETQ. The CDR3 DNA is TGCGCCAGCAGCTTGGGATTCAGGGGGCGATCCTATGGCTACACCTTC. Encoded protein: CASSLGFRGRSYGYTF.

The rearrangement links TRBV10-3 to TRBJ1-6; D is uncertain. Germline V CDR1 and CDR2: ENHRY, SYGVKD. The V end lost 6 bases, the J end lost 8 bases, and 11 bases lay between the germline ends. The CDR3 covers 13 residues. CDR3 sequence: CAISASTDSPLHF. Written as DNA, the CDR3 is TGTGCCATCAGCGCTTCCACAGATTCACCCCTCCACTTT.

This clone has a single count. The rearrangement joins TRBV11-3 to TRBJ2-2, with D possibly being TRBD1 (5 bases). V was clipped by 1 base and J by 5 bases, with 11 bases between them. This CDR3 has 15 residues. Per germline, CDR1 SGHNT and CDR2 YENEEA. This chain's CDR3 is CASSLVTGFTGELFF. Here the CDR3 DNA reads TGTGCCAGCAGCTTAGTTACAGGTTTTACCGGGGAGCTGTTTTTT.

Comments on this clone: An end of the junction differs from the germline gene, which may be a read error. This chain connects TRBV11-2 to TRBJ1-1; perhaps TRBD1 as D (5 bases). CDR1 and CDR2 (germline): SGHAT, FQNNGV. The CDR3 length is 13 residues. CDR3 loop: CASSLGRRDEFLF. The CDR3 coding sequence is TGTGCCAGCAGCTTAGGAAGGCGGGACGAATTCCTCTTT.

The rearrangement joins TRBV7-9 to TRBJ2-3; 13 bases map to TRBD2. Trimming at V came to 3 bases and at J to 3 bases, leaving 9 bases not matched to a gene. The germline V gene has CDR1 SEHNR and CDR2 FQNEAQ (reference sequence). This CDR3 is built from 18 residues. The DNA of the CDR3 is TGTGCCAGCAGCTTTGGACTAGCGGGAGTAAAGGTAACAGATACGCAGTATTTT. As protein: CASSFGLAGVKVTDTQYF.